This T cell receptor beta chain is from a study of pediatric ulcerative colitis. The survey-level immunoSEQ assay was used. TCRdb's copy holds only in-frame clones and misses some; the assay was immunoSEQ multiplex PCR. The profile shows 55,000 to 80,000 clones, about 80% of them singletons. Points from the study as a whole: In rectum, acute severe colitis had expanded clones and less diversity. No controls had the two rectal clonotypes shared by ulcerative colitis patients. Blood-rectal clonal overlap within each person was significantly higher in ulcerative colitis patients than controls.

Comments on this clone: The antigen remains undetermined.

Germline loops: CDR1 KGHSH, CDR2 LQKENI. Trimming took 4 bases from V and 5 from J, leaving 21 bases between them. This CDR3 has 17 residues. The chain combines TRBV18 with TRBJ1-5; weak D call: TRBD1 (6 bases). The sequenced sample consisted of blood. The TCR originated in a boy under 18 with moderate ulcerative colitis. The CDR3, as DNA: TGTGCCAGCTCACTGAGGGGATTTGACAGGCAGTATCAGCCCCAGCATTTT. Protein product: CASSLRGFDRQYQPQHF. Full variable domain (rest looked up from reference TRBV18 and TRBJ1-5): NAGVMQNPRHLVRRRGQEARLRCSPMKGHSHVYWYRQLPEEGLKFMVYLQKENIIDESGMPKERFSAEFPKEGPSILRIQQVVRGDSAAYFCASSLRGFDRQYQPQHFGDGTRLSIL.